The 28 T cell receptor beta chains presented below share a single source sample, sequenced in a study of OX40 agonist ivuxolimab in advanced cancers. The assay was immunoSEQ multiplex PCR, and TCRdb's table has in-frame clones only and misses some. This sample has tens of thousands of clones; about 90% occur once, and the top ten carry more than 8.5%. The material was CD4+ or CD8+ T cells sorted from blood, obtained in a trial of the OX40 agonist ivuxolimab. All receptors derive from an adult with an advanced solid tumor such as melanoma, head and neck, liver or kidney cancer.

This chain connects TRBV5-8 to TRBJ2-1; TRBD1 is a possible D gene (6 bases). The CDR3 extends over 14 amino acids. Trimming left V 4 bases short and J 3 bases short, with 11 bases between. Germline V gives CDR1 SGHTS, CDR2 YDEGEE. DNA of the CDR3: TGTGCCAGCAGCAGACGGGACAACTACAATGAGCAGTTCTTC. Amino acids: CASSRRDNYNEQFF.

The chain is built from TRBV5-1 and TRBJ2-7; D is undetermined. V lost 0 bases and J 6 bases, leaving 4 bases between the germline ends. CDR3 length equals 11 residues. In germline, CDR1 is SGHRS, CDR2 YFSETQ. CDR3 in amino acids: CASSLAGEQYF. CDR3 DNA: TGCGCCAGCAGCTTGGCGGGCGAGCAGTACTTC.

This chain uses TRBV5-6 with TRBJ1-2, with D uncertain. Per the germline V gene, CDR1 is SGHDT and CDR2 is YYEEEE. CDR3 length equals 14 residues. Trimming left V 1 base short and J 0 bases short, with 7 bases between. CDR3 loop: CASSLWGANYGYTF. CDR3 sequence (DNA): TGTGCCAGCAGCTTGTGGGGAGCTAACTATGGCTACACCTTC.

V and J are TRBV30 and TRBJ2-7, with a tentative D call TRBD1 (6 bases). The V end was cut by 4 bases, the J end by 6 bases, with 16 bases between. The CDR3 length is 13 residues. The germline CDR1 and CDR2 sequences are GTSNPN and SVGIG (reference sequence). The CDR3 coding sequence is TGTGCCTGGAAAACGGGACATCTTCCCGAGCAGTACTTC. Its translation is CAWKTGHLPEQYF. Combining the CDR3 with reference TRBV30 and TRBJ2-7 gives the whole variable domain SQTIHQWPATLVQPVGSPLSLECTVEGTSNPNLYWYRQAAGRGLQLLFYSVGIGQISSEVPQNLSASRPQDRQFILSSKKLLLSDSGFYLCAWKTGHLPEQYFGPGTRLTVT.

This chain connects TRBV6-1 to TRBJ2-3; TRBD1 matches 10 bases. CDR3 size: 17 residues. V lost 3 bases, J lost 6 bases, and 12 bases stayed unmatched. The germline V gene has CDR1 MNHNS and CDR2 SASEGT. CDR3 loop: CASSDPFMTGGKDTQYF. The CDR3 DNA reads as TGTGCCAGCAGTGACCCGTTCATGACAGGGGGCAAGGATACGCAGTATTTT.

The chain is built from TRBV10-3 and TRBJ1-5; D gene unclear. V lost 3 bases, J lost 8 bases, and 17 bases lay in between. CDR3 length: 15 amino acids. The V gene's germline CDR1 is ENHRY and CDR2 SYGVKD. For the CDR3, the DNA is TGTGCCATCAGTGAACAGATAGGGCCAGGCGAGCCCCAGCATTTT. This encodes CAISEQIGPGEPQHF.

This clone is a singleton in its sample. This chain joins TRBV4-1 and TRBJ2-7; 9 nucleotides agree with TRBD1. Germline V gene data show CDR1 as MGHRA and CDR2 as YSYEKL. CDR3 size: 16 residues. Unmatched junction bases numbered 8, after V lost 1 base and J lost 4 bases. The CDR3 region is CASSQAGTGLIYEQYF. The CDR3 DNA sequence: TGCGCCAGCAGCCAAGCCGGGACAGGGTTAATTTACGAGCAGTACTTC.

A single count supports this clone. CDR3 sequence: CASSPNPKGVTDTQYF. The CDR3 nucleotides are TGTGCCAGCAGTCCCAACCCAAAGGGAGTCACAGATACGCAGTATTTT. V gene TRBV27 combines with J gene TRBJ2-3; tentatively, D is TRBD2 (5 bases). Germline CDR1 MNHEY, CDR2 SMNVEV (reference sequence). V was clipped by 5 bases and J by 2 bases, with 17 bases between them. This CDR3 region has 16 residues.

V is TRBV4-1 and J is TRBJ2-5; 7 nucleotides match TRBD2. Germline values: CDR1 MGHRA, CDR2 YSYEKL. V was pared by 0 bases and J by 0 bases, with 7 bases of the junction left unmatched. The CDR3 runs to 17 residues. CDR3 region: CASSQDGGGVYQETQYF. The CDR3 DNA reads as TGCGCCAGCAGCCAAGATGGGGGAGGGGTGTACCAAGAGACCCAGTACTTC.

This clone was seen only once. This sequence joins TRBV7-9 and TRBJ2-7; possibly TRBD1 or TRBD2 for D (5 bases each). With 5 bases removed from V and 1 base from J, the gap between germline ends came to 21 bases. Looked up from germline, CDR1 is SEHNR and CDR2 is FQNEAQ (reference sequence). CDR3 length equals 17 residues. CDR3 residues: CASSPSGAGKRSYEQYF. The CDR3 region has the DNA TGTGCCAGCAGCCCAAGTGGGGCCGGGAAGCGGTCCTACGAGCAGTACTTC.

The chain is built from TRBV11-2 and TRBJ1-3; TRBD1 matches at 9 bases. The CDR3 has 15 amino acids. The junction had 5 bases not matched to a gene; V was cut back by 4 bases and J by 4 bases. Germline V gene sequence: CDR1 SGHAT, CDR2 FQNNGV. The CDR3 spells CASSYGGTGGNTIYF. CDR3 in DNA: TGTGCCAGCAGCTACGGCGGGACAGGGGGAAACACCATATATTTT.

This chain uses TRBV4-1 with TRBJ2-1; 9 bases agree with TRBD2. Trimming took 1 base from V and 6 from J; bases not matched to a gene: 19. This CDR3 contains 20 residues. The germline gives CDR1 MGHRA, CDR2 YSYEKL. In nucleotides, the CDR3 is TGCGCCAGCAGCCAAGCACCCCAGGGGGTTTGGCTAGCGGGAATCAATGAGCAGTTCTTC. This gives the protein CASSQAPQGVWLAGINEQFF.

The chain recombines TRBV7-8 with TRBJ2-3; the D is unclear. V was shortened by 1 base and J by 4 bases, with 15 bases between the two germline ends. Germline V gives CDR1 SGHVS, CDR2 FQNEAQ. The CDR3 consists of 16 residues. The chain's CDR3 is CASSLVASLSSDTQYF. As DNA, the CDR3 is TGTGCCAGCAGCTTAGTCGCCAGCCTCTCATCAGATACGCAGTATTTT.

V is TRBV9 and J is TRBJ2-1; D may correspond to TRBD1 or TRBD2 (6 bases each). In germline, CDR1 is SGDLS, CDR2 YYNGEE. Trimming took 0 bases from V and 4 from J, leaving 8 bases between them. There are 14 residues in the CDR3. CDR3 in DNA: TGTGCCAGCAGCGTAGTAGGGGGGTACAATGAGCAGTTCTTC. The encoded protein is CASSVVGGYNEQFF.

This chain links TRBV19 with TRBJ2-3; D is unresolved. V lost 3 bases and J 3 bases, leaving 10 bases between the germline ends. The germline V gene has CDR1 LNHDA and CDR2 SQIVND (reference sequence). The CDR3 runs to 14 residues. The CDR3 spells CASSIPAGTDTQYF. The CDR3 coding sequence is TGTGCCAGTAGTATTCCGGCCGGAACAGATACGCAGTATTTT.

This rearrangement joins TRBV19 to TRBJ2-7; the D is unclear. The length of the CDR3 is 14 residues. The germline gives CDR1 LNHDA, CDR2 SQIVND (reference sequence). V lost 5 bases to trimming and J lost 2 bases, with 13 bases between them. As DNA, the CDR3 is TGTGCCAGTAGTTCATCGACTGGCGCCTACGAGCAGTACTTC. Translation gives CASSSSTGAYEQYF.

The CDR3, as DNA: TGTGCCAGCAGCGCGGGTGACAGGTCCCTAAACACCGGGGAGCTGTTTTTT. Encoded protein: CASSAGDRSLNTGELFF. This chain links TRBV9 with TRBJ2-2; the D gene is possibly TRBD1 (6 bases). Germline-derived CDR1 and CDR2 are SGDLS and YYNGEE. The V end lost 3 bases, the J end lost 2 bases, and 17 bases lay between the germline ends. The CDR3 extends over 17 amino acids. Variable domain in full (rest from reference TRBV9 and TRBJ2-2): DSGVTQTPKHLITATGQRVTLRCSPRSGDLSVYWYQQSLDQGLQFLIQYYNGEERAKGNILERFSAQQFPDLHSELNLSSLELGDSALYFCASSAGDRSLNTGELFFGEGSRLTVL.

The chain carries TRBV29-1 and TRBJ1-1, with D possibly matching TRBD1 (5 bases). CDR1 is SQVTM, CDR2 ANQGSEA, per germline. The CDR3 extends over 13 amino acids. V gave up 4 bases and J gave up 1 base, with 10 bases separating them. The chain's CDR3 is CSVGGLRNTEAFF. The CDR3 DNA follows: TGCAGCGTTGGGGGCCTGAGGAACACTGAAGCTTTCTTT.

V usage is TRBV6-9 and J usage is TRBJ2-3; maybe TRBD2 (6 bases). The CDR3 spans 14 residues. Germline V gene data show CDR1 as MNHGY and CDR2 as SVAAGI. V dropped 4 bases and J dropped 1 base, with 9 bases sitting between them. This CDR3 reads CASSFSGGTDTQYF. The CDR3, as DNA: TGTGCCAGCAGTTTCTCGGGAGGCACAGATACGCAGTATTTT.

The chain couples TRBV27 to TRBJ2-2; a possible D gene is TRBD2 (7 bases). This CDR3 is 12 amino acids long. V lost 5 bases to trimming and J lost 7 bases, with 8 bases between them. Per the germline V gene, CDR1 is MNHEY and CDR2 is SMNVEV (reference sequence). DNA for the CDR3: TGTGCCAGCAGTAGGGGGGGCGGGGAGCTGTTTTTT. Translating it yields CASSRGGGELFF.

The chain combines TRBV28 with TRBJ1-1; possibly TRBD1 for D (5 bases). V was clipped by 6 bases and J by 2 bases, with 19 bases between them. The CDR3 spans 16 residues. CDR1 is MDHEN and CDR2 is SYDVKM in the germline V gene. As DNA, the CDR3 is TGTGCCAGCAGACCGACAGTTAGGGGCTTAAACACTGAAGCTTTCTTT. Translation gives CASRPTVRGLNTEAFF.

V gene TRBV9 combines with J gene TRBJ2-5, with TRBD2 as a possible D gene (5 bases). The V end lost 3 bases, the J end lost 4 bases, and 16 bases lay between the germline ends. CDR1 is SGDLS, CDR2 YYNGEE, per germline. The CDR3 is made up of 15 amino acids. This CDR3 reads CASSEGAGRGETQYF. The CDR3 DNA follows: TGTGCCAGCAGCGAAGGAGCAGGACGGGGAGAGACCCAGTACTTC.

The CDR3 region is CASSMSGLIGQPQHF. The DNA for the CDR3 is TGTGCCAGTAGTATGTCAGGGCTGATAGGTCAGCCCCAGCATTTT. This chain links TRBV19 with TRBJ1-5, with a weak D call TRBD1 (5 bases). The CDR3 runs to 15 residues. V was trimmed by 3 bases and J by 6 bases, leaving 15 bases between them. Germline CDR1 reads LNHDA; CDR2 reads SQIVND (reference sequence). Using reference TRBV19 and TRBJ1-5 for the parts outside the CDR3, the full variable domain is DGGITQSPKYLFRKEGQNVTLSCEQNLNHDAMYWYRQDPGQGLRLIYYSQIVNDFQKGDIAEGYSVSREKKESFPLTVTSAQKNPTAFYLCASSMSGLIGQPQHFGDGTRLSIL.

This chain links TRBV11-2 with TRBJ1-1; 7 nucleotides line up with TRBD1. This CDR3 is built from 16 residues. Per the germline V gene, CDR1 is SGHAT and CDR2 is FQNNGV. J was trimmed by 8 bases and V by 4 bases; bases with no gene match: 16. For the CDR3, the DNA is TGTGCCAGCAGCTCCCCACAGGGGAGTAGGGGGGGGGAAGCTTTCTTT. This sequence encodes CASSSPQGSRGGEAFF.

The chain carries TRBV5-4 and TRBJ1-1, with D perhaps matching TRBD1 (5 bases). CDR1 SGHNT and CDR2 YYREEE come from the germline V gene (reference sequence). V was trimmed by 1 base and J by 0 bases, leaving 16 bases between them. The CDR3 is 17 amino acids. This chain's CDR3 is CASSLTPGKNLNTEAFF. For the CDR3, the DNA is TGTGCCAGCAGCTTGACGCCAGGGAAGAACCTGAACACTGAAGCTTTCTTT.

The chain uses TRBV7-6 and TRBJ2-7; 7 nucleotides match TRBD2. The CDR3 sequence is 15 residues long. Germline CDR1 reads SGHVS; CDR2 reads FNYEAQ. With V trimmed by 7 bases and J by 6 bases, 15 bases remained unmatched. The CDR3 loop reads CASTPVAGDYVEQYF. Here the CDR3 DNA reads TGTGCCAGCACCCCCGTGGCGGGGGATTACGTCGAGCAGTACTTC.

The rearrangement joins TRBV9 to TRBJ1-1; D ambiguous. The germline gives CDR1 SGDLS, CDR2 YYNGEE. The CDR3 length is 14 residues. V was trimmed by 0 bases and J by 1 base, leaving 7 bases between them. The CDR3 is CASSVEGGNTEAFF. The CDR3 nucleotides read TGTGCCAGCAGCGTAGAGGGTGGGAACACTGAAGCTTTCTTT.

The CDR3 DNA reads as TGTGCCAGCAGTGGGGGACAGGGAGGCGAAAAACTGTTTTTT. Translation gives CASSGGQGGEKLFF. The V gene is TRBV6-1, the J gene TRBJ1-4; TRBD1 matches 9 bases. CDR1 is MNHNS and CDR2 is SASEGT in the germline V gene. This CDR3 contains 14 residues. The V and J ends lost 4 bases and 8 bases, in that order; junction bases with no gene match: 5.